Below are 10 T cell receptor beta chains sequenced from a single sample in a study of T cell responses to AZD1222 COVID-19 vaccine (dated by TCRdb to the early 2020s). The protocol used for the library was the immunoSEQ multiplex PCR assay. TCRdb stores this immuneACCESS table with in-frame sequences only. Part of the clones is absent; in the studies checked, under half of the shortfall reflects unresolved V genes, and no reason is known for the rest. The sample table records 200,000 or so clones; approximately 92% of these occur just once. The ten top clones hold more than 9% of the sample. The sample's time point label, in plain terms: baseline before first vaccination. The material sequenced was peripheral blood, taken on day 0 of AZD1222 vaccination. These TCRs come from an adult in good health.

The CDR3 nucleotides are TGTGCCAGCAGTGTTGTTCTAGCGGGAGTTGGTACGCAGTATTTT. Its protein is CASSVVLAGVGTQYF. The chain couples TRBV6-4 to TRBJ2-3, with TRBD2 matching 10 bases. Trimming took 4 bases from V and 8 from J; bases not matched to a gene: 9. Germline loops: CDR1 MRHNA, CDR2 SNTAGT. The CDR3 runs 15 residues.

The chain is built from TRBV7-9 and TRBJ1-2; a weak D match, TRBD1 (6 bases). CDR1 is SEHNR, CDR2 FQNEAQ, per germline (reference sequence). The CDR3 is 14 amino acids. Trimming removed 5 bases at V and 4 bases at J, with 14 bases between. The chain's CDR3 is CASSRTAEGYGYTF. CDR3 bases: TGTGCCAGCAGCCGGACAGCGGAGGGCTATGGCTACACCTTC.

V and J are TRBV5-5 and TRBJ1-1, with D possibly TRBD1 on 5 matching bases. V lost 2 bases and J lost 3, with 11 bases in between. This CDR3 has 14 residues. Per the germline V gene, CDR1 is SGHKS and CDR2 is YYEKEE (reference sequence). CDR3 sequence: CASSFSWGDTEAFF. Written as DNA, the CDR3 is TGTGCCAGCAGCTTTTCTTGGGGGGACACTGAAGCTTTCTTT.

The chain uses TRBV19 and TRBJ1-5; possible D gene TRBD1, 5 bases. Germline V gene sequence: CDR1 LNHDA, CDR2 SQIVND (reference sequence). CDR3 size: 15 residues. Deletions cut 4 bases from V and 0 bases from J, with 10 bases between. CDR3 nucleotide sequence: TGTGCCAGTAGTAGAGACAGCTATAGCAATCAGCCCCAGCATTTT. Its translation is CASSRDSYSNQPQHF.

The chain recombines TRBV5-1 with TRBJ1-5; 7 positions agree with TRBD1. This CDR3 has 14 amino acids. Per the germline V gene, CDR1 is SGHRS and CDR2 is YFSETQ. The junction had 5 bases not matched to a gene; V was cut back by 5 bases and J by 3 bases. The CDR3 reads CASSEDRPNQPQHF. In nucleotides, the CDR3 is TGCGCCAGCAGTGAGGACAGGCCCAATCAGCCCCAGCATTTT.

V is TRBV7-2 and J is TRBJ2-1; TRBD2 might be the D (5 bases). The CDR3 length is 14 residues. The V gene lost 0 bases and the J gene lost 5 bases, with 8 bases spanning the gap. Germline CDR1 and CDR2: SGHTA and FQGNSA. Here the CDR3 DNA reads TGTGCCAGCAGCTTAGCGCGGGTAGACAATGAGCAGTTCTTC. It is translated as CASSLARVDNEQFF.

Here the CDR3 reads CASTQSNQPQHF. The CDR3 nucleotides are TGTGCCAGCACACAGAGCAATCAGCCCCAGCATTTT. The genes are TRBV6-5 and TRBJ1-5, with D uncertain. The CDR3 is made up of 12 amino acids. Germline V gene sequence: CDR1 MNHEY, CDR2 SVGAGI. Trimming cost V 7 bases and J 1 base, with 5 bases left between them.

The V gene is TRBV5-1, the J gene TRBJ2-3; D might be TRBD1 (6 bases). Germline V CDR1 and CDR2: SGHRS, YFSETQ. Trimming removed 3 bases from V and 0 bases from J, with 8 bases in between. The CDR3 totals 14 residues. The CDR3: CASSWDKSTDTQYF. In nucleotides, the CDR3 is TGCGCCAGCAGCTGGGACAAGAGCACAGATACGCAGTATTTT.

The DNA of the CDR3 is TGTGCCAGCAGCTTAGGAGACTCTGGAAACACCATATATTTT. As protein: CASSLGDSGNTIYF. This chain uses TRBV7-8 with TRBJ1-3, with no clear D. The V gene's germline CDR1 is SGHVS and CDR2 FQNEAQ. The CDR3 is made up of 14 amino acids. Trimming took off 1 base at V and 0 bases at J, with 4 bases between the two ends.

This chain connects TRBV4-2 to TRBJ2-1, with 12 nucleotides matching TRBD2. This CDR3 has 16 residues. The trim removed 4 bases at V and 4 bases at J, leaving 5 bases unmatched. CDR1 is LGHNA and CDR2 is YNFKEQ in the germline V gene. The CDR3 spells CASSPRTSGNYNEQFF. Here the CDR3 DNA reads TGTGCCAGCAGCCCGCGGACTAGCGGGAATTACAATGAGCAGTTCTTC.